Each of the 5 T cell receptor beta chains below was sequenced from the same sample in a study of T cells after yellow fever vaccination. TCRdb itself ran the 5' RACE reads through MiXCR, one entry per CDR3 protein. The sample lists under 700,000 distinct CDR3 sequences, around 17% occurring once. Material: PBMCs, obtained more than 4 days after the first yellow fever vaccination. These receptors came from a young man who received the YFV17D yellow fever vaccine.

This clonotype was picked up many times. J is TRBJ2-2 and V is TRBV30; 7 bases match TRBD2. Germline V gives CDR1 GTSNPN, CDR2 SVGIG (reference sequence). Unmatched junction bases numbered 5, after V lost 1 base and J lost 3 bases. This CDR3 region has 15 residues. The CDR3 nucleotides are TGTGCCTGGAGTGGTTCCCTAGCGGACACCGGGGAGCTGTTTTTT. Translating it yields CAWSGSLADTGELFF.

This clonotype has ten or more counts. This chain connects TRBV12-3 or TRBV12-4 to TRBJ1-5, with no clear D. CDR3 length: 13 amino acids. V lost 3 bases and J 2 bases, leaving 5 bases between the germline ends. The chain's CDR3 is CASSFDGNQPQHF. In DNA, the CDR3 is TGTGCCAGCAGTTTCGACGGCAATCAGCCCCAGCATTTT.

This clonotype was counted a few times. This rearrangement joins TRBV5-1 to TRBJ2-2; D gene uncertain. The CDR3 has 18 residues. CDR1 is SGHRS and CDR2 is YFSETQ in the germline V gene. The V and J ends lost 0 bases and 5 bases respectively, with 20 bases between them. The CDR3 reads CASSLEGRSRKKTGELFF. CDR3 nucleotides: TGCGCCAGCAGCTTGGAGGGCAGGAGTAGGAAAAAAACCGGGGAGCTGTTTTTT. Looking up the rest from reference TRBV5-1 and TRBJ2-2 gives the full variable domain: KAGVTQTPRYLIKTRGQQVTLSCSPISGHRSVSWYQQTPGQGLQFLFEYFSETQRNKGNFPGRFSGRQFSNSRSEMNVSTLELGDSALYLCASSLEGRSRKKTGELFFGEGSRLTVL.

The V call is TRBV7-8, the J call TRBJ2-5; D is unresolved. CDR3 length: 14 amino acids. The V gene's germline CDR1 is SGHVS and CDR2 FQNEAQ. Deletions cut 1 base from V and 5 bases from J, with 11 bases between. The CDR3 sequence: CASSLGESGETQYF. The CDR3 DNA is TGTGCCAGCAGCTTAGGAGAAAGTGGGGAGACCCAGTACTTC.

This chain links TRBV20-1 with TRBJ1-2, with 7 nucleotides matching TRBD1. The CDR3 is 11 amino acids. CDR1 is DFQATT, CDR2 SNEGSKA, per germline (reference sequence). The DNA of the CDR3 is TGCGTCCTTTGGGAGGGGGCTAGCTACACCTTC. Amino acids: CVLWEGASYTF.